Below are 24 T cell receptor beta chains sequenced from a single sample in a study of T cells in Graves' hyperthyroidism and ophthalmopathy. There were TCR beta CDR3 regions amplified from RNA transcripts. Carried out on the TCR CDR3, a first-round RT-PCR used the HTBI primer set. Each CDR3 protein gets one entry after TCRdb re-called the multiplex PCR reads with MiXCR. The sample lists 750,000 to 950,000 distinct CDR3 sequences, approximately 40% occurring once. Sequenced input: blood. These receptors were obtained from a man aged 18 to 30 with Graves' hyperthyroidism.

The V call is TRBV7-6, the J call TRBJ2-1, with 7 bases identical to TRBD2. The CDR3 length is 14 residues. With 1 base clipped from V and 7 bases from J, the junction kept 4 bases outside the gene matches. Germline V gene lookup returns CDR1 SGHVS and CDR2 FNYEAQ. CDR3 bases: TGTGCCAGCAGCTTAGGGAGCGGGGTGAATGAGCAGTTCTTC. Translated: CASSLGSGVNEQFF.

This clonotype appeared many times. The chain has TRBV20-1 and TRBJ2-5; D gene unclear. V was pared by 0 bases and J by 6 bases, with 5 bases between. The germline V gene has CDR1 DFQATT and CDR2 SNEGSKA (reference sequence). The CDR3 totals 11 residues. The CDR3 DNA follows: TGCAGTGCTAGAGATAGGCAGACCCAGTACTTC. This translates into CSARDRQTQYF.

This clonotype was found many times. Here the CDR3 reads CASSEGARYGYTF. The CDR3 DNA is TGTGCCAGCAGCGAGGGGGCGCGGTATGGCTACACCTTC. This rearrangement joins TRBV9 to TRBJ1-2; 7 bases align to TRBD1. CDR1 SGDLS and CDR2 YYNGEE come from the germline V gene. The J segment lost 5 bases and the V segment lost 3 bases, leaving 4 bases of the junction unmatched. This CDR3 is 13 amino acids long.

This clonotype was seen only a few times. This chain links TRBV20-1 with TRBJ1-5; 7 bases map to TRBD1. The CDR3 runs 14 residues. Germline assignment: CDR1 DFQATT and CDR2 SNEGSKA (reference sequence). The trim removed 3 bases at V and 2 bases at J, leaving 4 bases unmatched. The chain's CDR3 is CSASGQGGNQPQHF. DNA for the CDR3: TGCAGTGCTAGTGGGCAGGGGGGCAATCAGCCCCAGCATTTT.

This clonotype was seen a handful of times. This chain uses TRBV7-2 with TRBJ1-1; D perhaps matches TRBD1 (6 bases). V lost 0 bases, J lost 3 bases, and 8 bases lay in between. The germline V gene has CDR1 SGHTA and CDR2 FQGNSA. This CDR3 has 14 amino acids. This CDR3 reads CASSLAGGHTEAFF. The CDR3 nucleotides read TGTGCCAGCAGCTTAGCAGGGGGGCACACTGAAGCTTTCTTT.

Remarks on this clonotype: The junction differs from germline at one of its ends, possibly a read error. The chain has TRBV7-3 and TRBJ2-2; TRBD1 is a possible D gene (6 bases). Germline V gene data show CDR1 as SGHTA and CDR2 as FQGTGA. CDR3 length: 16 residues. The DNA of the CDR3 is TGCGCCAGCAGCCAATCGAGGGGGTCGGGCACCGGGGAGCTGTTTTTT. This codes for CASSQSRGSGTGELFF.

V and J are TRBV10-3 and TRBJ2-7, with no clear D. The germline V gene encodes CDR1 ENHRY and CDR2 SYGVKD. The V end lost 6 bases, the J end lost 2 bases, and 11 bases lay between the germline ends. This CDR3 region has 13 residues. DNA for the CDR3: TGTGCCATCAGCTTGGACGGAACCTACGAGCAGTACTTC. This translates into CAISLDGTYEQYF.

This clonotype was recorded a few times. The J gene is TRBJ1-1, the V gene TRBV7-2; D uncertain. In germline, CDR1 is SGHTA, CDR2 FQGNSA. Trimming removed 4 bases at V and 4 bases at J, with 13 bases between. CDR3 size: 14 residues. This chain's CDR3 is CASSSRGMSTEAFF. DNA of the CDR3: TGTGCCAGCAGCTCCCGGGGAATGAGCACTGAAGCTTTCTTT.

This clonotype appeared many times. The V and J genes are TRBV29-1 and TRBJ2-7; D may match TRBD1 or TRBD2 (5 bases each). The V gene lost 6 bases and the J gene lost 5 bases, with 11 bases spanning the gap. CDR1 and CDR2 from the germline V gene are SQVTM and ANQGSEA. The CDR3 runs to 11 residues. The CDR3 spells CSVVEGNEQYF. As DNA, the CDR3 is TGCAGCGTCGTCGAGGGGAACGAGCAGTACTTC.

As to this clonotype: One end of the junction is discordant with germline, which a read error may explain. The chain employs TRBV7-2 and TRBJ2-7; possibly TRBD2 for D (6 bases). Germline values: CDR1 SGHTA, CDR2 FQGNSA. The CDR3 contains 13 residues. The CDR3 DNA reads TGTGCCAGCAGTTTAGGCGGGGAATACGAGCAGTACTTC. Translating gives CASSLGGEYEQYF.

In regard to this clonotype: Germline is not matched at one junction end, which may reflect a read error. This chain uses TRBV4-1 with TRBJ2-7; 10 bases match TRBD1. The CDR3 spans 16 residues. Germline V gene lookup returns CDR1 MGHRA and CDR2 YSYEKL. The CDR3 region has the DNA TGCGCCAACAGCTTTTCCGGGACAGGGGAATCCTACGAGCAGTACTTC. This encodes CANSFSGTGESYEQYF.

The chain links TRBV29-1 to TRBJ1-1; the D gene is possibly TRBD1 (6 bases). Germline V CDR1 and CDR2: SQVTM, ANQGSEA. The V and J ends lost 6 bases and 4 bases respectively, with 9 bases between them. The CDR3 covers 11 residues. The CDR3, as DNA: TGCAGCGTGGTACAGGGCACTGAAGCTTTCTTT. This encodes CSVVQGTEAFF.

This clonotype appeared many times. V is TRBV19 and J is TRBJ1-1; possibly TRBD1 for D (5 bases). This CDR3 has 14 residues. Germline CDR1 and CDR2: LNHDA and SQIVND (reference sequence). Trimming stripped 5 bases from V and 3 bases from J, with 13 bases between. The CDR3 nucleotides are TGTGCCAGTAGTCCCAGGGAGACCGACACTGAAGCTTTCTTT. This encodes CASSPRETDTEAFF.

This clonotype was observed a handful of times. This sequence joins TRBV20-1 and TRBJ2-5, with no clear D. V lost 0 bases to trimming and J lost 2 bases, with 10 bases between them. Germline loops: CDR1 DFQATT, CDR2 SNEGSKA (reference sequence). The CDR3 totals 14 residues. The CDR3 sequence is CSARDPTEQETQYF. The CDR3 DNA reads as TGCAGTGCTAGAGACCCGACTGAACAAGAGACCCAGTACTTC.

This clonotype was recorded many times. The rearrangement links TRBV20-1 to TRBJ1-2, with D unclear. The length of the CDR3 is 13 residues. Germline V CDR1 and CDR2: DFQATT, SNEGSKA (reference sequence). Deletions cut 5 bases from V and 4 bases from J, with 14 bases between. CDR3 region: CSASNPPLYGYTF. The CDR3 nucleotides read TGCAGTGCTTCCAACCCGCCCCTCTATGGCTACACCTTC.

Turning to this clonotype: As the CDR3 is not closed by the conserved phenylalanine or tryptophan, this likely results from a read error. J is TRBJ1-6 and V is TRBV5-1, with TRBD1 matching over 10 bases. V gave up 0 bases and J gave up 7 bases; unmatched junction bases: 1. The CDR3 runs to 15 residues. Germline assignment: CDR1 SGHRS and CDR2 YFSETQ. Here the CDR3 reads CASSLETGGNSPLHL. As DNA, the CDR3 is TGCGCCAGCAGCTTGGAGACAGGGGGCAATTCACCCCTCCACCTT.

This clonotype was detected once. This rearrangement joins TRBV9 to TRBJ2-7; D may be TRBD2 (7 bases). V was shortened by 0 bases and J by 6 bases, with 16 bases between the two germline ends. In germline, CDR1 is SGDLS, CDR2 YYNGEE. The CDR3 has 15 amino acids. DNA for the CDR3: TGTGCCAGCAGCGTAGAGGGGGGGGGGTTTGGCGAGCAGTACTTC. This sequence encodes CASSVEGGGFGEQYF.

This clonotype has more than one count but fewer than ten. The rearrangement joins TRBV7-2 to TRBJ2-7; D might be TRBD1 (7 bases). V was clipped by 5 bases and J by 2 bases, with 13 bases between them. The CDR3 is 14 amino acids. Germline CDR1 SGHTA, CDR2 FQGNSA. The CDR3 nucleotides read TGTGCCAGCAGCGCCCCAGGGGGGACCTACGAGCAGTACTTC. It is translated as CASSAPGGTYEQYF.

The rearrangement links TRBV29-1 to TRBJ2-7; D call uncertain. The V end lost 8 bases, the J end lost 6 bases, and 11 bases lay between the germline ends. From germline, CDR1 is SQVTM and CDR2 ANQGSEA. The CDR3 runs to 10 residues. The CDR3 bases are TGCAGCTTTAACACGTTCGAGCAGTACTTC. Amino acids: CSFNTFEQYF.

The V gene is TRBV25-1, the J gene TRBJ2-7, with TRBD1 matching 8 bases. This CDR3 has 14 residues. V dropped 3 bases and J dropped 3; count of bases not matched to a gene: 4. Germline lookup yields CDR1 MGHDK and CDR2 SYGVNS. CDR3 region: CASSDPGTGYEQYF. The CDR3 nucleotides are TGTGCCAGCAGTGACCCCGGGACAGGCTACGAGCAGTACTTC.

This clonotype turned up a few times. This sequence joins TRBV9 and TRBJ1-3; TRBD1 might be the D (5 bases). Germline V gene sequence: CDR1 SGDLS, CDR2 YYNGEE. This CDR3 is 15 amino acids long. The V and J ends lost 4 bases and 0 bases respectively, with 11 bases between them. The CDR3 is CASSLEQDSGNTIYF. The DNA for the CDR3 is TGTGCCAGCAGCTTAGAACAGGACTCTGGAAACACCATATATTTT.

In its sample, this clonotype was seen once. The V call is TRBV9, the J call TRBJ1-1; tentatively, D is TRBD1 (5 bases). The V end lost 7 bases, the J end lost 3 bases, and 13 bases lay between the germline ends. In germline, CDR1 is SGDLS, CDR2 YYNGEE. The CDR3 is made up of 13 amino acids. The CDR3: CASVVVGDTEAFF. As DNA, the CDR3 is TGTGCCAGCGTTGTAGTGGGGGACACTGAAGCTTTCTTT.

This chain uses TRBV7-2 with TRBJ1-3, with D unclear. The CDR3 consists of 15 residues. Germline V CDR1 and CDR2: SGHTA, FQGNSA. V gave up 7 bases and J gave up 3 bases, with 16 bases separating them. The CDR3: CASNRLAGYGNTIYF. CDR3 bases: TGTGCCAGCAACCGACTAGCGGGATATGGAAACACCATATATTTT.

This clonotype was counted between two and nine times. The CDR3 nucleotides read TGTGCCAGCAGTTCCACATCCGTCAATCAGCCCCAGCATTTT. It specifies CASSSTSVNQPQHF. V gene TRBV12-3 or TRBV12-4 combines with J gene TRBJ1-5; D ambiguous. Trimming shortened V by 4 bases and J by 3 bases, and 10 bases separated the two germline ends. This CDR3 comprises 14 residues.